A single sample gave rise to the 6 T cell receptor beta chains below, sequenced in a study of T cells after yellow fever vaccination. TCRdb passed the 5' RACE reads through MiXCR, listing each CDR3 protein once. The sample lists about 550,000 distinct CDR3 sequences; 15% to 20% were seen once. This material consisted of PBMCs, taken 15 days after the yellow fever booster vaccination. These receptors were taken from a man in his thirties or forties who received the YFV17D yellow fever vaccine.

A few counts support this clonotype. The gene calls are TRBV9 and TRBJ1-5; 7 bases are shared with TRBD1. The CDR3 runs to 15 residues. Trimming removed 7 bases from V and 0 bases from J; junction bases left unmatched: 7. In germline, CDR1 is SGDLS, CDR2 YYNGEE. The CDR3 here is CASSQGGASNQPQHF. The CDR3 DNA sequence: TGTGCCAGCTCGCAGGGGGGTGCTAGCAATCAGCCCCAGCATTTT.

This clonotype has just a few counts. The V call is TRBV24-1, the J call TRBJ2-7; 13 bases agree with TRBD2. Trimming cost V 10 bases and J 5 bases; bases outside gene matches: 4. CDR3 length: 13 residues. Looked up from germline, CDR1 is KGHDR and CDR2 is SFDVKD. The CDR3, as DNA: TGTGCCACTACTAGCGGGAGGGCCGACGAGCAGTACTTC. Amino acids: CATTSGRADEQYF.

This clonotype was counted between two and nine times. The chain uses TRBV20-1 and TRBJ2-2; D is uncertain. CDR3 length: 14 residues. Per germline, CDR1 DFQATT and CDR2 SNEGSKA (reference sequence). The V end lost 4 bases, the J end lost 0 bases, and 9 bases lay between the germline ends. The CDR3 DNA follows: TGCAGTGCTAACTCCGATTCGAACACCGGGGAGCTGTTTTTT. It is translated as CSANSDSNTGELFF.

The chain links TRBV5-1 to TRBJ2-5; D call uncertain. CDR1 and CDR2 (germline): SGHRS, YFSETQ. CDR3 size: 14 residues. With 2 bases removed from V and 5 bases from J, the gap between germline ends came to 13 bases. The DNA for the CDR3 is TGCGCCAGCAGCTTAAGAAGCATTGGTGAGACCCAGTACTTC. Translating gives CASSLRSIGETQYF.

Here the CDR3 reads CASSVAVAGIEQYF. The DNA for the CDR3 is TGTGCCAGCAGCGTAGCGGTCGCAGGGATCGAGCAGTACTTC. V and J are TRBV9 and TRBJ2-7; the D gene is possibly TRBD1 (5 bases). Deletions cut 0 bases from V and 6 bases from J, with 13 bases between. Germline V gene lookup returns CDR1 SGDLS and CDR2 YYNGEE. The CDR3 extends over 14 amino acids. Drawing the rest from reference TRBV9 and TRBJ2-7, the complete variable domain is DSGVTQTPKHLITATGQRVTLRCSPRSGDLSVYWYQQSLDQGLQFLIQYYNGEERAKGNILERFSAQQFPDLHSELNLSSLELGDSALYFCASSVAVAGIEQYFGPGTRLTVT.

This chain uses TRBV20-1 with TRBJ2-5; D gene uncertain. Germline CDR1 reads DFQATT; CDR2 reads SNEGSKA (reference sequence). This CDR3 is built from 11 residues. The V end lost 6 bases, the J end lost 8 bases, and 13 bases lay between the germline ends. The CDR3 nucleotides are TGCAGTGCCACGGCTTTGCCTACCCAGTACTTC. Encoded protein: CSATALPTQYF.